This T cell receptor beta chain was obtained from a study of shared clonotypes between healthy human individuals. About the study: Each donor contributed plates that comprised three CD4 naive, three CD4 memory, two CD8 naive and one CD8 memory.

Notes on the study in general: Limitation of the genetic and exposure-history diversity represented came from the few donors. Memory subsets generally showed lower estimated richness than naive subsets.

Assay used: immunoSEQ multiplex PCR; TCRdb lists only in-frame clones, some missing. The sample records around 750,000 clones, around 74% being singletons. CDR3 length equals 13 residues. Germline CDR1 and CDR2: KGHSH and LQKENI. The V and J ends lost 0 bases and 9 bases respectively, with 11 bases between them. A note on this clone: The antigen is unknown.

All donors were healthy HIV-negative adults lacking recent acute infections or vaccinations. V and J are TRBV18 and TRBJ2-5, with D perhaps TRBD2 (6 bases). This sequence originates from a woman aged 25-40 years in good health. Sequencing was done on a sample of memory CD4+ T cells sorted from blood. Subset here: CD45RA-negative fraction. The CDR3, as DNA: TGTGCCAGCTCACCACCGGGACTTTCTGCCCAGTACTTC. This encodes CASSPPGLSAQYF.